These 14 T cell receptor beta chains were all obtained from the same sample, sequenced in a study of T cells after posttransplantation cyclophosphamide. Busulfan-fludarabine conditioning, marrow transplant, and cyclophosphamide on days +3 and +4 were administered. The protocol was immunoSEQ multiplex PCR, while the TCRdb copy is restricted to in-frame clones and leaves out a portion. Here the sample spans 20,000 to 25,000 clones, roughly nine tenths being singletons. The source material was PBMCs, sampled after allogeneic stem cell transplant with posttransplant cyclophosphamide. These receptors all come from a female patient under 45 who received an allogeneic stem cell transplant from an unrelated donor, was CMV-positive, and had no GVHD. The graft donor may be the source of some T cells.

The chain joins TRBV6-6 to TRBJ2-7; D uncertain. V was trimmed by 0 bases and J by 0 bases, leaving 6 bases between them. This CDR3 is 14 amino acids long. Germline CDR1 is MNHNY and CDR2 is SVGAGI (reference sequence). CDR3 residues: CASSYSDTSYEQYF. The DNA of the CDR3 is TGTGCCAGCAGTTACTCCGACACCTCCTACGAGCAGTACTTC.

This chain links TRBV7-2 with TRBJ2-3; D ambiguous. With 3 bases removed from V and 5 bases from J, the gap between germline ends came to 6 bases. This CDR3 spans 12 amino acids. CDR1 SGHTA and CDR2 FQGNSA come from the germline V gene. CDR3 nucleotides: TGTGCCAGCAGCTTTACTGGAGATACGCAGTATTTT. Translating it yields CASSFTGDTQYF. Together with reference TRBV7-2 and TRBJ2-3, the CDR3 gives the full variable domain: GAGVSQSPSNKVTEKGKDVELRCDPISGHTALYWYRQSLGQGLEFLIYFQGNSAPDKSGLPSDRFSAERTGGSVSTLTIQRTQQEDSAVYLCASSFTGDTQYFGPGTRLTVL.

This clone appeared a single time. This sequence joins TRBV6-6 and TRBJ2-3; D is uncertain. Trimming took off 4 bases at V and 0 bases at J, with 2 bases between the two ends. CDR3 size: 12 residues. Germline V gene sequence: CDR1 MNHNY, CDR2 SVGAGI (reference sequence). The DNA for the CDR3 is TGTGCCAGCAGTTCTAGCACAGATACGCAGTATTTT. Protein: CASSSSTDTQYF.

J is TRBJ1-3 and V is TRBV7-2; TRBD1 might be the D (5 bases). Trimming cost V 5 bases and J 2 bases, with 10 bases left between them. CDR3 length equals 14 residues. CDR1 and CDR2 from the germline V gene are SGHTA and FQGNSA. This CDR3 reads CASSAWGAGNTIYF. The DNA for the CDR3 is TGTGCCAGCAGCGCGTGGGGGGCTGGAAACACCATATATTTT. Combining the CDR3 with reference TRBV7-2 and TRBJ1-3 gives the whole variable domain GAGVSQSPSNKVTEKGKDVELRCDPISGHTALYWYRQSLGQGLEFLIYFQGNSAPDKSGLPSDRFSAERTGGSVSTLTIQRTQQEDSAVYLCASSAWGAGNTIYFGEGSWLTVV.

The chain uses TRBV19 and TRBJ1-5, with 9 bases fitting TRBD1. The length of the CDR3 is 18 residues. Germline V gene data show CDR1 as LNHDA and CDR2 as SQIVND (reference sequence). The J segment lost 2 bases and the V segment lost 2 bases, leaving 10 bases of the junction unmatched. CDR3 in amino acids: CASSISGQGNMGNQPQHF. The CDR3 DNA reads TGTGCCAGTAGTATATCCGGACAGGGGAATATGGGCAATCAGCCCCAGCATTTT.

The chain joins TRBV4-2 to TRBJ2-2; D is possibly TRBD2 (5 bases). The germline CDR1 and CDR2 sequences are LGHNA and YNFKEQ. The CDR3 covers 16 residues. V lost 1 base and J 5 bases, leaving 14 bases between the germline ends. The CDR3: CASSQVPGLDTGELFF. The CDR3 DNA reads TGTGCCAGCAGCCAAGTCCCCGGACTCGATACCGGGGAGCTGTTTTTT.

V gene TRBV7-9 combines with J gene TRBJ2-7; 9 positions agree with TRBD2. The V and J ends lost 3 bases and 2 bases, in that order; junction bases with no gene match: 8. The CDR3 runs to 16 residues. In germline, CDR1 is SEHNR, CDR2 FQNEAQ (reference sequence). The CDR3 region is CASSLGSGGPAYEQYF. The CDR3 DNA reads TGTGCCAGCAGCTTGGGGAGCGGGGGGCCCGCCTACGAGCAGTACTTC.

This chain joins TRBV6-5 and TRBJ1-2, with a tentative D call TRBD1 (6 bases). Trimming removed 2 bases at V and 4 bases at J, with 11 bases between. Looked up from germline, CDR1 is MNHEY and CDR2 is SVGAGI. This CDR3 contains 14 residues. CDR3 coding DNA: TGTGCCAGCAGTTACAATGGCAGGGGCTATGGCTACACCTTC. It codes for CASSYNGRGYGYTF.

The rearrangement uses TRBV5-8 and TRBJ2-7, with D hard to call. V shed 0 bases and J shed 7 bases, with 5 bases lying between them. Germline V CDR1 and CDR2: SGHTS, YDEGEE. The CDR3 runs to 11 residues. CDR3 nucleotides: TGTGCCAGCAGCTTGGGTCGGGAGCAGTACTTC. This translates into CASSLGREQYF.

The chain combines TRBV19 with TRBJ2-2, with a weak D call TRBD1 (5 bases). This CDR3 contains 16 residues. Germline CDR1 LNHDA, CDR2 SQIVND (reference sequence). Trimming shortened V by 4 bases and J by 0 bases, and 12 bases separated the two germline ends. This chain's CDR3 is CASSRNRYPNTGELFF. The CDR3, as DNA: TGTGCCAGTAGTAGGAACAGGTACCCGAACACCGGGGAGCTGTTTTTT.

This clone has more than one count but fewer than ten. CDR3 region: CASSRQGVTNEKLFF. CDR3 sequence (DNA): TGTGCCAGCAGCCGACAGGGGGTCACTAATGAAAAACTGTTTTTT. The V call is TRBV5-5, the J call TRBJ1-4, with 9 bases that match TRBD1. In germline, CDR1 is SGHKS, CDR2 YYEKEE (reference sequence). After removal of 4 bases from V and 2 bases from J, the junction contained 3 bases not matched to a gene. This CDR3 comprises 15 residues.

The J gene is TRBJ2-7, the V gene TRBV25-1; TRBD2 agrees at 9 bases. V lost 5 bases, J lost 5 bases, and 7 bases stayed unmatched. This CDR3 comprises 14 residues. Germline V lookup: CDR1 MGHDK, CDR2 SYGVNS. The CDR3: CASSPPSGVDEQYF. CDR3 nucleotide sequence: TGTGCCAGCAGTCCTCCTAGCGGGGTTGACGAGCAGTACTTC.

The chain combines TRBV5-4 with TRBJ2-3; tentative D call: TRBD2 (6 bases). This CDR3 region has 14 residues. Trimming removed 0 bases at V and 6 bases at J, with 11 bases between. Germline V gene lookup returns CDR1 SGHNT and CDR2 YYREEE (reference sequence). The CDR3 is CASSLARDSDTQYF. CDR3 in DNA: TGTGCCAGCAGCTTGGCGCGGGACTCCGATACGCAGTATTTT.

V gene TRBV29-1 combines with J gene TRBJ2-1; 12 bases align to TRBD2. Germline V lookup: CDR1 SQVTM, CDR2 ANQGSEA. The J segment lost 7 bases and the V segment lost 5 bases, leaving 18 bases of the junction unmatched. The CDR3 spans 18 residues. CDR3 in DNA: TGCAGCGTTTCAGGTCTAGCGGGGGGGGAAGTGGCGGGGAATGAGCAGTTCTTC. This encodes CSVSGLAGGEVAGNEQFF.